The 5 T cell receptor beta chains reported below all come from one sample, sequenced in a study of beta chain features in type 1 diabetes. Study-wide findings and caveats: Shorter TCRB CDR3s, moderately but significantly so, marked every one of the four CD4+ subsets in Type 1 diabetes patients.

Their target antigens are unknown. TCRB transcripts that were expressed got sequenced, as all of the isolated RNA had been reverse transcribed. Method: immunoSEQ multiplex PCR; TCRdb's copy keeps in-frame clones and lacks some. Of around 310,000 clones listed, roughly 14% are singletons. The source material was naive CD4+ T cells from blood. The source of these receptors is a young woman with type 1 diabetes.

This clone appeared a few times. This CDR3 is CASREGGRAAKTQYF. The CDR3 bases are TGCGCCAGCAGAGAAGGCGGGAGGGCCGCAAAGACCCAGTACTTC. The rearrangement uses TRBV10-2 and TRBJ2-5; 9 bases are shared with TRBD2. The J segment lost 6 bases and the V segment lost 6 bases, leaving 11 bases of the junction unmatched. CDR3 size: 15 residues. The germline CDR1 and CDR2 sequences are WSHSY and SAAADI.

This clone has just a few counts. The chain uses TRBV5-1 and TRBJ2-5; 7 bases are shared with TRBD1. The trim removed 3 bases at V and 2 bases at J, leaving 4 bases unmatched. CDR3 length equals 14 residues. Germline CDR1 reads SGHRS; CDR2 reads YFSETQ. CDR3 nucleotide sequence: TGCGCCAGCAGCTGGCAGGGACAGCAAGAGACCCAGTACTTC. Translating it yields CASSWQGQQETQYF.

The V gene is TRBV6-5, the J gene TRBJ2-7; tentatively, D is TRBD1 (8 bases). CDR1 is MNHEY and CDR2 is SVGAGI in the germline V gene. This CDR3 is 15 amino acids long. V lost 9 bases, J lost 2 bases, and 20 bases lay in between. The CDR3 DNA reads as TGTGCCAGGAGAATGACACAGGGGGGGACCTACGAGCAGTACGTC. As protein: CARRMTQGGTYEQYV.

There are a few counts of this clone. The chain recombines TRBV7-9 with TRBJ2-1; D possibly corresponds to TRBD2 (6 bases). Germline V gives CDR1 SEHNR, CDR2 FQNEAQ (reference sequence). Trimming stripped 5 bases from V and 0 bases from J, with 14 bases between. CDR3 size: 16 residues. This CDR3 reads CASSPRLGLSYNEQFF. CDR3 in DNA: TGTGCCAGCAGCCCCAGACTAGGCCTCTCCTACAATGAGCAGTTCTTC. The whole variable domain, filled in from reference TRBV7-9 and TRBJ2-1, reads DTGVSQNPRHKITKRGQNVTFRCDPISEHNRLYWYRQTLGQGPEFLTYFQNEAQLEKSRLLSDRFSAERPKGSFSTLEIQRTEQGDSAMYLCASSPRLGLSYNEQFFGPGTRLTVL.

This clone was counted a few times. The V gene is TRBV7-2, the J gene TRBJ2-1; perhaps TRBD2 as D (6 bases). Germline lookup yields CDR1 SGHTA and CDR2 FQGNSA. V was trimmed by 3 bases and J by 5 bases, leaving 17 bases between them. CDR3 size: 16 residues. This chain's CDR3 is CASSFRLAEGNNEQFF. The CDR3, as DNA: TGTGCCAGCAGCTTTCGGTTAGCGGAGGGGAACAATGAGCAGTTCTTC.